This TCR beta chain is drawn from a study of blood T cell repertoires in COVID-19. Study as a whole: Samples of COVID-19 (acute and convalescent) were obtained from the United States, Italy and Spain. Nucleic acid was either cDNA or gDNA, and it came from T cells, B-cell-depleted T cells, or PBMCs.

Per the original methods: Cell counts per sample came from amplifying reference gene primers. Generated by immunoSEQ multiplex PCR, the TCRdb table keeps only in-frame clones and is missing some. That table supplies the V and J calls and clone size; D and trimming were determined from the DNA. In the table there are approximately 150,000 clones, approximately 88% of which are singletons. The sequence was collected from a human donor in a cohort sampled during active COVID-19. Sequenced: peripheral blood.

The CDR3 nucleotides read TGTGCCAGCAGCTTGAAAGGGGTTGGGTATGGCTACACCTTC. As protein: CASSLKGVGYGYTF. The chain links TRBV13 to TRBJ1-2, with TRBD1 as a possible D gene (5 bases). This CDR3 has 14 residues. The V and J ends lost 3 bases and 5 bases respectively, with 13 bases between them. CDR1 PRHDT and CDR2 FYEKMQ come from the germline V gene (reference sequence).